This passage covers 4 T cell receptor beta chains from one sample sequenced in a study of blood T cell repertoires in COVID-19. Generated by immunoSEQ multiplex PCR, the TCRdb table keeps only in-frame clones and is missing some. The sample consists of about 360,000 clones, 87% of them appearing once. The sequenced sample was PBMCs or T cells enriched from blood (not recorded which). The receptor set was obtained from a man aged 40-49 years in a cohort exposed to, infected with or recovered from COVID-19 (not recorded which).

For the CDR3, the DNA is TGTGCCAGCTCACCAGAGGCGATAAACTATGGCTACACCTTC. Translated, it gives CASSPEAINYGYTF. The chain uses TRBV18 and TRBJ1-2; D not certain. V gave up 2 bases and J gave up 2 bases, with 9 bases separating them. This CDR3 is built from 14 residues. The germline gives CDR1 KGHSH, CDR2 LQKENI.

This clone appeared a few times. This chain joins TRBV10-3 and TRBJ1-1, with 9 bases identical to TRBD1. Unmatched junction bases numbered 9, after V lost 6 bases and J lost 7 bases. This CDR3 has 14 residues. Germline V gene data show CDR1 as ENHRY and CDR2 as SYGVKD. CDR3 in DNA: TGTGCCATCAGCTCGGGACAGGGTCCTAATGAAGCTTTCTTT. This encodes CAISSGQGPNEAFF.

Concerning this clone: Other nucleotide sequences from this sample produce the same CDR3. The V call is TRBV18, the J call TRBJ2-7, with 13 bases lining up with TRBD2. Germline V gene sequence: CDR1 KGHSH, CDR2 LQKENI. Germline trimming cut 2 bases from V and 2 bases from J; bases unmatched to any gene: 0. The CDR3 contains 15 residues. CDR3 in amino acids: CASSPTSGRAYEQYF. The CDR3 region has the DNA TGTGCCAGCTCACCAACTAGCGGGAGGGCCTACGAGCAGTACTTC. Full variable domain (remainder filled in from reference TRBV18 and TRBJ2-7): NAGVMQNPRHLVRRRGQEARLRCSPMKGHSHVYWYRQLPEEGLKFMVYLQKENIIDESGMPKERFSAEFPKEGPSILRIQQVVRGDSAAYFCASSPTSGRAYEQYFGPGTRLTVT.

V and J are TRBV7-6 and TRBJ2-7; 8 bases agree with TRBD2. Per germline, CDR1 SGHVS and CDR2 FNYEAQ. CDR3 length: 15 amino acids. V dropped 5 bases and J dropped 5; count of bases not matched to a gene: 11. The CDR3 bases are TGTGCCAGCAGCCCTATAATAGCGGGACGGCACGAGCAGTACTTC. Its protein product is CASSPIIAGRHEQYF.